A selection of T cell receptor beta chains follows, all from one sample in a study of blood T cell repertoires in COVID-19. Some clones are missing from TCRdb's copy, which holds only in-frame ones; the method was immunoSEQ multiplex PCR. The sample has a few hundred thousand clones, roughly 87% seen once. Sequencing input: peripheral blood. The receptors were gathered from a man between 40 and 49 years old with active or convalescent COVID-19. The CDR3 runs from the conserved cysteine through the conserved F or W. Only part of the rows carry a size: once, few, many, or a class if the clone is expanded.

v_call,clone_size,cdr3_aa
TRBV30,NA,CASAGGFNEKLFF
TRBV7-3,NA,CASSLSPGQHQPQHF
TRBV27,NA,CASSLSQYNEQFF
TRBV10-2,once,CASTTLSGGSGYTF
TRBV30,NA,CAWSVLSGTDTQYF
TRBV27,few,CASSLTTHYEQYF
TRBV6-1,NA,CASSETGAAGANVLTF
TRBV5-1,NA,CASSLQGRYSYEQYF
TRBV27,NA,CASSSRQGGRDTQYF
TRBV5-4,NA,CASSFPDRGYDGYTF
TRBV30,NA,CAWSWGVNQPQHF
TRBV29-1,NA,CSVRGGLNTGELFF
TRBV29-1,few,CSVEMAGDTEAFF
TRBV28,NA,CASRSRGLGNQPQHF
TRBV5-6,NA,CASSLVKNNYGYTF
TRBV25-1,NA,CASRLAGGPHEQFF
TRBV9,NA,CASSVATGGEGEGYGYTF
TRBV3-1/TRBV3-2,NA,CASSRQGWDEQFF
TRBV27,NA,CASSLAGQGGRNYEQYF
TRBV18,NA,CASSPRTGVSGNTIYF
TRBV2,NA,CASRAQGLEPQHF
TRBV2,few,CAVGGITNEKLFF
TRBV5-8,NA,CASSLTWERYEQYF
TRBV2,NA,CASETGLNTEAFF
TRBV5-1,NA,CASSFSGGTYEQYF
TRBV4-1,NA,CASSQLQGVGDGYTF